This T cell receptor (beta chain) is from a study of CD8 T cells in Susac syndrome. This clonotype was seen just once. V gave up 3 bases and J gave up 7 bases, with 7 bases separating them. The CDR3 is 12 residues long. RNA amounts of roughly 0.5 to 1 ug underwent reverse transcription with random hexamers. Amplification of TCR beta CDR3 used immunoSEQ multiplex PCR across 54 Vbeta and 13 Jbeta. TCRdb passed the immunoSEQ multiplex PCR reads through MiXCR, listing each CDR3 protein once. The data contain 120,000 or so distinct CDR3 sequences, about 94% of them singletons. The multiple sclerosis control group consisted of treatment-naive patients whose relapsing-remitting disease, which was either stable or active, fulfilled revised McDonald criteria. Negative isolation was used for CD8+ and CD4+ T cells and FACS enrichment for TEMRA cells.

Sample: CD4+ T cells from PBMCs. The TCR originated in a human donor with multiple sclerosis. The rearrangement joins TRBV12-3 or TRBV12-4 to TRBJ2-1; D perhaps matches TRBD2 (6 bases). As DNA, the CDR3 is TGTGCCAGCAGTTTTGCGGGGAATGAGCAGTTCTTC. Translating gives CASSFAGNEQFF.